This T cell receptor beta chain stems from a study of T-cell reconstitution after alpha-beta-depleted transplantation in children. V lost 2 bases and J 12 bases, leaving 11 bases between the germline ends. Germline assignment: CDR1 SQVTM and CDR2 ANQGSEA. CDR3 size: 11 residues. About this clonotype itself: Its target is not known.

The authors prepared the TCRbeta library with unique molecular identifiers. TCRdb re-analysed the PCR reads in MiXCR, keeping a single row per CDR3 protein. The data hold 98,000 or so distinct CDR3 sequences, with around a quarter observed a single time. Findings and caveats of the study: From surviving recipient T cells and thymic progenitors came the high day-60 TCRbeta diversity observed in some patients.

This rearrangement joins TRBV29-1 to TRBJ2-1; D is undetermined. This TCR was sampled from a boy aged 2 to 10 with acute lymphoblastic leukemia, due to receive a stem cell transplant. Source: PBMCs, taken before TCRalphabeta/CD19-depleted stem cell transplant. The CDR3 DNA follows: TGCAGCGTTGAACGCCTCCGTGCGCAGTTCTTC. Translation gives CSVERLRAQFF.